Listed here are 17 T cell receptor beta chains from one sample, sequenced in a study of beta chain features in type 1 diabetes (dated 2018 in TCRdb). The library was obtained by the immunoSEQ multiplex PCR assay. The High Capacity cDNA Reverse Transcription Kit was used to reverse transcribe all of the isolated RNA, meaning that expressed TCRB transcripts were what got sequenced. TCRdb retrieved this table from immuneACCESS and kept in-frame rearrangements only. Not all clones are present; in checked studies, unresolved V genes account for under half, and no reason is known for the remainder. The sample records some 500,000 clones, roughly 10% of which are singletons. The ten largest clones represent 0.035% to 0.05% of the sample. The source material was naive CD4+ T cells from blood. Explained via the paper, the cell subset or site label denotes: true naive CD4+ T cells. All receptors come from a woman aged 18-30 years in good health.

This clone has only one observation. The chain uses TRBV11-3 and TRBJ2-2; D gene uncertain. The germline gives CDR1 SGHNT, CDR2 YENEEA. CDR3 length: 15 residues. V was clipped by 5 bases and J by 0 bases, with 10 bases between them. The CDR3 DNA follows: TGTGCCAGCAGCCCCCTCCTGGCGAACACCGGGGAGCTGTTTTTT. Protein: CASSPLLANTGELFF. Looking up the rest from reference TRBV11-3 and TRBJ2-2 gives the full variable domain: EAGVVQSPRYKIIEKKQPVAFWCNPISGHNTLYWYLQNLGQGPELLIRYENEEAVDDSQLPKDRFSAERLKGVDSTLKIQPAELGDSAVYLCASSPLLANTGELFFGEGSRLTVL.

The rearrangement uses TRBV7-9 and TRBJ2-1; D remains ambiguous. Trimming pared 0 bases from V and 3 bases from J, leaving 9 bases between. Germline-derived CDR1 and CDR2 are SEHNR and FQNEAQ (reference sequence). This CDR3 is 15 amino acids long. Written as DNA, the CDR3 is TGTGCCAGCAGCTTAGCGGGGAACTACTACAATGAGCAGTTCTTC. Translation: CASSLAGNYYNEQFF.

Note on this clone: The same CDR3 arises from other DNA sequences in this sample as well. This chain joins TRBV5-1 and TRBJ2-1; D gene uncertain. CDR3 length: 15 residues. Trimming cost V 0 bases and J 0 bases, with 7 bases left between them. CDR1 is SGHRS, CDR2 YFSETQ, per germline. The DNA of the CDR3 is TGCGCCAGCAGCTTGGGACCTAGCTCCTACAATGAGCAGTTCTTC. Translating it yields CASSLGPSSYNEQFF.

The chain joins TRBV2 to TRBJ1-1; D uncertain. This CDR3 contains 13 residues. V was pared by 6 bases and J by 2 bases, with 10 bases between. The germline CDR1 and CDR2 sequences are SNHLY and FYNNEI. The CDR3 nucleotides read TGTGCCAGCAGAAGCAGTTTTAACACTGAAGCTTTCTTT. Encoded protein: CASRSSFNTEAFF.

V usage is TRBV7-2 and J usage is TRBJ2-7; TRBD1 might be the D (5 bases). V lost 1 base, J lost 6 bases, and 16 bases lay in between. Germline V gives CDR1 SGHTA, CDR2 FQGNSA. The CDR3 length is 15 residues. The DNA of the CDR3 is TGTGCCAGCAGCTTAGGAAGGGCCAGGGCTGGCGAGCAGTACGTC. Amino acid sequence: CASSLGRARAGEQYV.

This rearrangement joins TRBV6-5 to TRBJ2-7; 7 nucleotides line up with TRBD1. The trim removed 6 bases at V and 1 base at J, leaving 9 bases unmatched. Germline loops: CDR1 MNHEY, CDR2 SVGAGI. This CDR3 is 15 amino acids long. DNA for the CDR3: TGTGCCAGCAGAGAACAGGGGCCAATTTCCTACGAGCAGTACTTC. The encoded protein is CASREQGPISYEQYF.

The V and J genes are TRBV18 and TRBJ1-1, with D hard to call. V was shortened by 0 bases and J by 4 bases, with 12 bases between the two germline ends. The CDR3 covers 15 residues. CDR1 and CDR2 (germline): KGHSH, LQKENI. CDR3 coding DNA: TGTGCCAGCTCACCACCGAAGGGTAGGAGCACTGAAGCTTTCTTT. Its protein is CASSPPKGRSTEAFF.

This chain links TRBV9 with TRBJ2-5; D might be TRBD2 (6 bases). The V end was cut by 5 bases, the J end by 4 bases, with 18 bases between. The germline V gene has CDR1 SGDLS and CDR2 YYNGEE. The CDR3 has 15 amino acids. CDR3 sequence (DNA): TGTGCCAGCAGTCGTCTACAGCCCGGGGGAGAGACCCAGTACTTC. It yields the protein CASSRLQPGGETQYF.

The chain is built from TRBV2 and TRBJ1-2; 7 bases align to TRBD1. The CDR3 totals 15 residues. Germline V gene data show CDR1 as SNHLY and CDR2 as FYNNEI. The V gene end was trimmed by 2 bases and the J gene end by 8 bases; junction bases not matched to a gene: 11. The CDR3 DNA reads TGTGCCAGCAGTGAATTTTACAGGGGCAAAGGAGGCTACACCTTC. It specifies CASSEFYRGKGGYTF.

This clone was recorded a few times. The chain couples TRBV7-2 to TRBJ1-2; no clear D. The germline V gene encodes CDR1 SGHTA and CDR2 FQGNSA. Trimming took off 2 bases at V and 5 bases at J, with 15 bases between the two ends. The CDR3 length is 15 residues. CDR3 coding DNA: TGTGCCAGCAGCTTACCTGATTTGGGTCCGTATGGCTACACCTTC. Its protein is CASSLPDLGPYGYTF.

This clone showed up just a few times. The chain joins TRBV6-6 to TRBJ2-3; 7 bases fit TRBD2. The CDR3 covers 15 residues. Unmatched junction bases numbered 3, after V lost 2 bases and J lost 1 base. Germline V CDR1 and CDR2: MNHNY, SVGAGI (reference sequence). The CDR3 loop reads CASSYPLARTDTQYF. The CDR3 nucleotides are TGTGCCAGCAGTTACCCACTAGCGCGCACAGATACGCAGTATTTT.

The chain combines TRBV5-4 with TRBJ2-1; D gene unclear. This CDR3 spans 12 amino acids. V lost 4 bases and J lost 15, with 17 bases in between. Germline CDR1 is SGHNT and CDR2 is YYREEE (reference sequence). The CDR3 protein is CASSRLNFDTFF. CDR3 nucleotides: TGTGCCAGCAGCCGTCTAAACTTCGATACGTTCTTC.

This clone was picked up a small number of times. J is TRBJ2-1 and V is TRBV30; D unclear. The CDR3 length is 12 residues. From germline, CDR1 is GTSNPN and CDR2 SVGIG (reference sequence). V lost 0 bases and J 4 bases, leaving 4 bases between the germline ends. The CDR3 is CAWSVPYNEQFF. For the CDR3, the DNA is TGTGCCTGGAGTGTACCGTACAATGAGCAGTTCTTC. Supplemented by reference TRBV30 and TRBJ2-1, the full variable domain reads SQTIHQWPATLVQPVGSPLSLECTVEGTSNPNLYWYRQAAGRGLQLLFYSVGIGQISSEVPQNLSASRPQDRQFILSSKKLLLSDSGFYLCAWSVPYNEQFFGPGTRLTVL.

The chain joins TRBV7-2 to TRBJ2-3, with TRBD2 matching 12 bases. Per the germline V gene, CDR1 is SGHTA and CDR2 is FQGNSA. This CDR3 comprises 15 residues. J gave up 5 bases and V 4 bases, and 4 bases lay outside the gene matches. CDR3 sequence (DNA): TGTGCCAGCAGCTGGACTAGCGGGGTAGGAGATACGCAGTATTTT. Protein: CASSWTSGVGDTQYF.

This sequence joins TRBV27 and TRBJ2-7, with no clear D. Trimming cost V 2 bases and J 6 bases, with 11 bases left between them. CDR3 length: 13 residues. CDR1 is MNHEY, CDR2 SMNVEV, per germline (reference sequence). The CDR3 coding sequence is TGTGCCAGCAGTTTAGCCGGTTCTCTCGAGCAGTACGTC. This encodes CASSLAGSLEQYV.

This clone came up a few times. The chain uses TRBV18 and TRBJ2-7; no clear D gene. The CDR3 contains 13 residues. Between the trimmed V and J ends, which lost 0 bases and 3 bases, there was a span of 6 bases. Germline V gene sequence: CDR1 KGHSH, CDR2 LQKENI. CDR3 protein: CASSPPESYEQYF. The CDR3 region has the DNA TGTGCCAGCTCACCACCGGAAAGCTACGAGCAGTACTTC.

A few counts support this clone. The chain combines TRBV7-2 with TRBJ2-7; 7 bases map to TRBD1. The CDR3 length is 13 residues. Germline V gene sequence: CDR1 SGHTA, CDR2 FQGNSA. After removal of 4 bases from V and 4 bases from J, the junction contained 4 bases not matched to a gene. In DNA, the CDR3 is TGTGCCAGCAGCTGGGGACAGAGTTACGAGCAGTACGTC. Translating it yields CASSWGQSYEQYV.